A single T cell receptor (beta chain) is shown here with its context. The data were produced by immunoSEQ multiplex PCR, yet TCRdb's version contains in-frame clones alone and is incomplete. Seen here are 160,000 or so clones, 85% to 90% observed once, and the top ten hold roughly 14%. These data are taken from a study of blood T cell repertoires in COVID-19. The junction had 5 bases not matched to a gene; V was cut back by 7 bases and J by 2 bases. The CDR3 length is 14 residues. Per the germline V gene, CDR1 is LNHDA and CDR2 is SQIVND (reference sequence). This clonotype was sampled from a woman between 40 and 50 years old with acute or convalescent COVID-19. The chain links TRBV19 to TRBJ1-5, with 7 bases lining up with TRBD1. Sequences were obtained from peripheral blood. The CDR3 loop is CASTGGGGNQPQHF. The CDR3 DNA is TGTGCCAGTACCGGAGGGGGCGGCAATCAGCCCCAGCATTTT.